This T cell receptor beta chain was documented in a study of cytomegalovirus exposure and HLA in healthy donors (TCRdb year 2017). Broadly, across the study: An earlier analysis of several hundred of the donors reported roughly 270 Gb of sequence data and some 120 million unique TCR beta sequences from about 180 million T cells. Approximately 310 gigabases of sequencing data and 70 million to 85 million unique TCR sequences were included in an early release covering roughly 700 HLA-typed donors. Among the approximately 400 genotyped donors, more than 70% belonged to the genetic ancestry cluster associated with self-reported Caucasian donors. The study aimed to test whether cataloging public T cell receptors could reveal signatures of past pathogen exposure. The study used immunosequencing to profile the T cell repertoires of 670 or so subjects and linked those repertoires to cytomegalovirus serostatus. A separate validation cohort of approximately 120 different subjects was used in addition to the roughly 670-subject first cohort. To predict cytomegalovirus infection status, the study combined high-throughput TCR immunosequencing, statistical association of individual TCRs with disease status, and machine learning. A later analysis re-analyzed previously published TCR beta repertoires from approximately 700 donors and added high-resolution HLA genotyping to study TCR occurrence patterns. The later analysis used no new phenotypic data to find candidate immune exposures, relying instead on TCR beta sequences and their occurrence across donors. An earlier analysis of approximately 580 of the donors used high-throughput TCR beta sequencing to judge whether each TCR beta V gene segment behaved as functional or pseudogenic. Donor age, sex, ethnicity and CMV serostatus were compiled alongside the repertoire data. A later genetic analysis used genome-wide SNP genotypes for about three fifths of the 666 donors, treating that subset as a discovery cohort. Every repertoire in the discovery cohort had been generated on one and the same sequencing platform. Both class I and class II loci were covered by HLA typing, at four-digit resolution. Typing coverage differed by locus: A, B, C, DRB1 and DQB1 were typed in about 629-640 donors, DQA1 in roughly 500, DPA1 in approximately 600, and DPB1 in roughly 450. Because of strong linkage in the cohort, a few DR-DQ haplotypes were treated as single units for association and clustering. Among around 400 genotyped donors of the cohort, an average of roughly 230,000 unique TCR beta nucleotide sequences was sequenced per donor, of which about 20% were non-productive. Findings and caveats that apply to the study as a whole: In a later analysis, several top co-occurrence clusters were reported to appear linked to parvovirus B19, influenza, CMV and Epstein-Barr virus. Immune exposure information for the cohort was limited to CMV serostatus. A cluster of highly shared sequence variants was judged likely to be a technical artifact of the sequencing pipeline. An association between a missense DCLRE1C variant and V-gene and J-gene trimming of TCR beta chains was found in a later genetic analysis and replicated in an independent cohort. According to a later analysis, TCR association rates differed among HLA loci, with DRB1 alleles showing the most associated TCRs and HLA-C alleles showing the fewest. Broadly in line with IMGT annotations, most TCR beta V segments showed up in productive rearrangements about 90% or about 30% of the time in an earlier analysis of a few hundred of the donors. In vitro tests confirmed that a few of the cytomegalovirus-associated TCR beta chains recognize cytomegalovirus antigens. Because some donors lacked HLA typing at each locus, the association tests relied only on the typed subset. According to the authors, the approach could potentially be generalized to other disease states and immunological phenotypes. In a later analysis, HLA-associated TCR beta chains were found to be more clonally expanded and to have lower generation probabilities than equally common non-associated chains. Strong co-occurrence of HLA alleles, especially DR and DQ, made assigning TCR associations to individual alleles difficult. Correlated functional status among segregating V segments might be attributable to linkage disequilibrium, but an unknown experimental factor could not be ruled out. In a later analysis, most CMV-associated TCR beta chains were found to appear HLA-restricted, with HLA associations seemingly driven largely by CMV exposure. Only TCR beta chains were sequenced in this cohort, and the absence of alpha or paired-chain data limited detectable features. Specific HLA alleles were associated with about 17,000 TCR beta sequences at a false discovery rate of 0.05 in a later analysis. Some 16 rarely observed V segments, including chromosome 9 orphons, were excluded from the earlier analysis of approximately 600 of the donors because counts were too low. Most TCR sequences were seen in very few donors, while some public TCRs were found in many individuals. A further reported finding was that TCR beta sequences accurately predicted the HLA-A and HLA-B alleles for most subjects in the first cohort. According to a later genetic analysis, donors in an Asian-associated ancestry cluster had fewer N-insertions in productive TCRs than the roughly 700-donor mean. Sequencing depth was assumed to be roughly uniform across donors in the presence/absence analyses, though that assumption may not hold. Some IMGT-functional V segments, including TRBV6-2 and TRBV6-3, could not be distinguished by the 87-base-pair reads and were therefore excluded. A total of roughly 160 TCR beta chains were listed by the study as associated with cytomegalovirus. Cytomegalovirus status was reported to be diagnosed by the classifier with high specificity and sensitivity in both the original and validation cohorts.

Receptors were amplified or captured by the immunoSEQ multiplex PCR assay. For the multiplex PCR, a mixture combining 60 forward primers for TCR Vbeta segments and 13 reverse primers for TCR Jbeta segments was used. Amplification of the CDR3 region of rearranged TCR beta genes was performed with a multiplex PCR assay on genomic DNA. Amplified TCR beta libraries were sequenced as 87-base-pair reads on the Illumina HiSeq System. Under the source paper's analysis protocol: A later analysis tallied around 82 million unique TCR beta chains across the 700 or so repertoires, and some 10 million of those chains were shared by two or more donors. Raw reads were error-corrected and collapsed into unique sequences with a nearest-neighbor algorithm that merged closely related sequences to remove PCR and sequencing errors. Alignment of CDR3 sequences to IMGT reference sequences was used to assign V, D and J gene segments. For a sequence to be retained, at least a six-nucleotide match to both a V gene segment and a J gene segment was required. A rearrangement counted as productive if the CDR3 had no stop codons and remained in frame with V and J, and every other rearrangement counted as non-productive. Following IMGT convention, CDR3 was defined as the stretch from the second conserved V-encoded cysteine up to the conserved J-encoded phenylalanine. The earlier analysis of fewer than 750 of the donors excluded sequences that lacked an unambiguous match to a single V gene segment. In an earlier analysis of 587 of the donors, V segments were called functional above 56.7% productive rearrangements and were called segregating when the between-donor standard deviation exceeded 5%. A statistical classification framework was built for diagnosing cytomegalovirus status from the catalog of TCR beta chain sequences. A later analysis assigned V and J genes by comparing TCR nucleotide sequences with IMGT/GENE-DB human TR gene sequences. In a later analysis, CDR3 sequences and most-parsimonious VDJ recombination scenarios were assigned using the TCRdist pipeline. In a later analysis, each TCR beta chain was defined by its CDR3 amino acid sequence together with its V-gene family, and reads without a unique V-gene family were excluded. As a way to deal with suspected cross-contamination and a sequencing artifact, a later analysis dropped roughly 600 nucleotide sequences that were highly shared and had low generation probability. A later analysis calculated a clonal expansion index for each public chain from normalized within-repertoire ranks of inferred template counts. A later analysis computed generation probabilities with a VDJ recombination model fitted to out-of-frame rearrangements, and checked the results against IGoR. In a later analysis, hypergeometric tests were used to score TCR-TCR, TCR-HLA and TCR-CMV co-occurrence, with a repertoire-size bias correction applied to TCR pairs. False discovery rates were estimated in a later analysis by permuting HLA or CMV assignments 20 times. In a later analysis, co-occurring TCRs were grouped with DBSCAN, and TCRdist sequence similarity was added when clustering was performed within HLA-allele-positive subsets. Co-occurrence clustering excluded repertoires with fewer than 30,000 or more than 120,000 public chains, plus five with anomalous nucleotide sharing. The clones in this table, taken by TCRdb from immuneACCESS, are in-frame only. Not every clone is retained; where verified, under half of the shortfall comes from an unresolved V gene, and the cause of the rest is unknown. The DNA was the basis for D and trimming; V, J and clone size are from that table. The table for this sample lists 150,000 to 200,000 clones; roughly 84% of them were counted only once. Clones ranked in the top ten supply approximately 2.9% of the sample.

Remarks on this clone: No antigen is known for it. No base quality values were provided; no much bigger clone lies one nucleotide off.

The cohort comprised around 700 healthy bone marrow donors. Cohort members were all nominally healthy when sampled, although unrecorded immune exposures were likely present. The donor tested CMV seropositive, placing the donor among the 289 seropositive members of the cohort. Each donor provided a peripheral blood sample, and peripheral blood mononuclear cells were used for TCR beta sequencing. The Qiagen DNeasy Blood Extraction Kit was used to extract genomic DNA from the blood cell samples. Including cysteine and phenylalanine, the CDR3 has 14 amino acids. Only the CDR3 DNA stays, 42 bases, in frame from base 1. At the junction V is shortened by 5 bases and J by 9 bases; bases outside the gene matches: 6. Sequences SGHTS (CDR1) and YDEGEE (CDR2) are obtained from the germline V gene.

The specimen was PBMCs. The clonotype originates from a woman aged 50 to 60 in good health and CMV-seropositive. The chain couples TRBV5-8 to TRBJ2-1, with TRBD1 matching 12 junction bases. The CDR3: CASSRDRGLSEQFF. DNA sequence: TGTGCCAGCAGTCGGGACAGGGGGCTGAGTGAGCAGTTCTTC.